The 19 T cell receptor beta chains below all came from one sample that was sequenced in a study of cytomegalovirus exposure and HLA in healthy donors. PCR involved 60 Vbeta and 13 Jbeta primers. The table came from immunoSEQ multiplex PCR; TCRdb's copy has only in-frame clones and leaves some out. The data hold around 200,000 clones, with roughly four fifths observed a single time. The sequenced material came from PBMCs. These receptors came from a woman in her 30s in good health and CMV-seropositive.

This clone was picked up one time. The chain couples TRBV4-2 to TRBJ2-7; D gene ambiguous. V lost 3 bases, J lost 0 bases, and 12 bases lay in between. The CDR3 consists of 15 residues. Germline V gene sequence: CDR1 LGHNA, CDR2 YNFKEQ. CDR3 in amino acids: CASSHEVAVSYEQYF. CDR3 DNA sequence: TGTGCCAGCAGCCACGAAGTGGCAGTCTCCTACGAGCAGTACTTC.

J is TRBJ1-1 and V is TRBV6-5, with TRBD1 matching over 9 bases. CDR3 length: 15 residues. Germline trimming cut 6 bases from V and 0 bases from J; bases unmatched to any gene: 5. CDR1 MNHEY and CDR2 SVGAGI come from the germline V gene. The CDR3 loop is CASRADRGVNTEAFF. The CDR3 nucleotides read TGTGCCAGCAGGGCGGACAGGGGCGTGAACACTGAAGCTTTCTTT.

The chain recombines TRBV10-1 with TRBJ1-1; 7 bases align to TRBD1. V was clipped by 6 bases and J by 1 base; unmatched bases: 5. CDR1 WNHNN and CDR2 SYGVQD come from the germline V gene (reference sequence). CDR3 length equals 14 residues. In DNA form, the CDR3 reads TGCGCCAGCAGAACCGGGACAGAGAACACTGAAGCTTTCTTT. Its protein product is CASRTGTENTEAFF.

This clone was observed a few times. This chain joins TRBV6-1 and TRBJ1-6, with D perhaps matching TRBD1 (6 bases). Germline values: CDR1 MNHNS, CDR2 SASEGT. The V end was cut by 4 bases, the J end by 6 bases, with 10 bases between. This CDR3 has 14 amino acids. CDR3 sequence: CASSVGTFNSPLHF. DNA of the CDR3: TGTGCCAGCAGTGTCGGGACATTTAATTCACCCCTCCACTTT.

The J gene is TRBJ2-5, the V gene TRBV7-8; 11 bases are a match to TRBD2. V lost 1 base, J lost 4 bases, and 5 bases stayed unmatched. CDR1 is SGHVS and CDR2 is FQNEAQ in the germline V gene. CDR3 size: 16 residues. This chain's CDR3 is CASSLVDSGRGETQYF. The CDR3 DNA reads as TGTGCCAGCAGCTTAGTTGATAGCGGGAGGGGAGAGACCCAGTACTTC.

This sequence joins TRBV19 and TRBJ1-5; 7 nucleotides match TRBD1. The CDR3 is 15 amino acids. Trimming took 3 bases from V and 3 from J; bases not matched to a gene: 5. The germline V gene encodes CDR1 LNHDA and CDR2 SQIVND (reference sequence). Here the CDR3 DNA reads TGTGCCAGTAGTATCCTAGGGACAGACAATCAGCCCCAGCATTTT. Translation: CASSILGTDNQPQHF.

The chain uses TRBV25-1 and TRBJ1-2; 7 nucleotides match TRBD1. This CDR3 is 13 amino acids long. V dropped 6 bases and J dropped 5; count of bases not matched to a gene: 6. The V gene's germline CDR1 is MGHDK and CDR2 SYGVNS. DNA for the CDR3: TGTGCCAGCAGAAGAGGACAGGAGTATGGCTACACCTTC. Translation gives CASRRGQEYGYTF.

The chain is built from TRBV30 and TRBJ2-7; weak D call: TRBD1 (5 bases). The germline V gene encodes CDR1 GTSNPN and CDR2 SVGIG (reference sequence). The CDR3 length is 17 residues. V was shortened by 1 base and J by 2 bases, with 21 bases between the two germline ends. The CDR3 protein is CAWSERGKGYTAYEQYF. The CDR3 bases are TGTGCCTGGAGTGAAAGGGGAAAAGGGTATACCGCCTACGAGCAGTACTTC. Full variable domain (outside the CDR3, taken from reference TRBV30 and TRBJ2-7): SQTIHQWPATLVQPVGSPLSLECTVEGTSNPNLYWYRQAAGRGLQLLFYSVGIGQISSEVPQNLSASRPQDRQFILSSKKLLLSDSGFYLCAWSERGKGYTAYEQYFGPGTRLTVT.

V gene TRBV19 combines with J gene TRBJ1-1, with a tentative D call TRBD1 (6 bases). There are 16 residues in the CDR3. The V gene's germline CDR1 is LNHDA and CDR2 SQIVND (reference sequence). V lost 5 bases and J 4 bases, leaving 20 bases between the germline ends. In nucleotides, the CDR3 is TGTGCCAGTAGTCCCCACCATACCCCCAGGGGCACTGAAGCTTTCTTT. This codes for CASSPHHTPRGTEAFF.

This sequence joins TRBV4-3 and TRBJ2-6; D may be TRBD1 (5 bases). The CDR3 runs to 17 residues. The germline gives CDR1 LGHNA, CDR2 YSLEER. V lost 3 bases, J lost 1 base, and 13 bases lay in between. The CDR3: CASSQALQGSGANVLTF. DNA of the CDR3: TGCGCCAGCAGCCAGGCCCTCCAGGGATCTGGGGCCAACGTCCTGACTTTC.

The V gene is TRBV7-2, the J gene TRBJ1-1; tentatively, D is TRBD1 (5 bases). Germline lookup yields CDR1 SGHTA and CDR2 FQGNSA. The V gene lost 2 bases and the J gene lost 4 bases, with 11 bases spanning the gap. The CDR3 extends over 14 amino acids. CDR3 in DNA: TGTGCCAGCAGCTTAATAGGTGGGGCCACTGAAGCTTTCTTT. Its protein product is CASSLIGGATEAFF.

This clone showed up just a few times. The CDR3 DNA is TGTGCCAGTAGTATAGTAGCTGGGACTAGTGCGGTGGGGGAGCAGTTCTTC. Protein: CASSIVAGTSAVGEQFF. This chain links TRBV19 with TRBJ2-1, with 8 bases fitting TRBD2. The CDR3 contains 17 residues. With V trimmed by 1 base and J by 10 bases, 15 bases remained unmatched. Germline CDR1 reads LNHDA; CDR2 reads SQIVND (reference sequence).

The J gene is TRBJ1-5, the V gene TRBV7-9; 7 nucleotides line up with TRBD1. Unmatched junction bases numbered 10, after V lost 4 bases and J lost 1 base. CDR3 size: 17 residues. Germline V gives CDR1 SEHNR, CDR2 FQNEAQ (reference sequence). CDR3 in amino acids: CASSSTKTGTSNQPQHF. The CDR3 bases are TGTGCCAGCAGCTCGACCAAGACAGGGACGAGCAATCAGCCCCAGCATTTT.

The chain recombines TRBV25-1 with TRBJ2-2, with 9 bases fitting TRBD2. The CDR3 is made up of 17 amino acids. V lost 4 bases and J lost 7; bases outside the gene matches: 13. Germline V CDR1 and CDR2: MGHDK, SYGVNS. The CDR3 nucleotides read TGTGCCAGCAGTGTTGTAGCGGGAGACCTGTTGGACGGGGAGCTGTTTTTT. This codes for CASSVVAGDLLDGELFF.

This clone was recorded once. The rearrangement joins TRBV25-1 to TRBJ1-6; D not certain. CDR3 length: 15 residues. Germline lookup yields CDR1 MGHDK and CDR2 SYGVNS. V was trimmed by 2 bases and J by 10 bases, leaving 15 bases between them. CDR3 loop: CASSETGVWGSPLHF. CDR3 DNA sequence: TGTGCCAGCAGTGAAACGGGAGTTTGGGGATCACCCCTCCACTTT.

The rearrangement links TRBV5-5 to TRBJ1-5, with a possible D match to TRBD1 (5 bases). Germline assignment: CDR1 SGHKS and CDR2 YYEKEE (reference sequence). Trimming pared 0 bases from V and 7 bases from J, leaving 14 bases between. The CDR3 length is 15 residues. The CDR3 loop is CASSLVGGWRQPQHF. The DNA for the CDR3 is TGTGCCAGCAGCTTGGTCGGGGGATGGCGGCAGCCCCAGCATTTT.

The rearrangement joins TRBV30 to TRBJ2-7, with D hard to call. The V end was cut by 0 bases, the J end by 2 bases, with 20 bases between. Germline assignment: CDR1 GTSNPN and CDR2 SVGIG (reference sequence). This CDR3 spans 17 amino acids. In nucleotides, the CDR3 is TGTGCCTGGAGTGTTTGGATCCCGACTCTTAACGCCTACGAGCAGTACTTC. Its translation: CAWSVWIPTLNAYEQYF.

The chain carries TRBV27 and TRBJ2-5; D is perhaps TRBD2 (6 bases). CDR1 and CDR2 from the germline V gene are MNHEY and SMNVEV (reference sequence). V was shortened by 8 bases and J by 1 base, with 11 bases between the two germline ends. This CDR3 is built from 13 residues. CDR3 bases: TGTGCCAGCGGATGGGGACTCCAAGAGACCCAGTACTTC. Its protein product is CASGWGLQETQYF.

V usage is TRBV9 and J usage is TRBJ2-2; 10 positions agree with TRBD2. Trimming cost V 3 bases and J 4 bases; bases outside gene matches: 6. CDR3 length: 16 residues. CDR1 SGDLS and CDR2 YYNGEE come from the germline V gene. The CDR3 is CASSAGAGGSTGELFF. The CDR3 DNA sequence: TGTGCCAGCAGCGCCGGAGCGGGAGGGAGCACCGGGGAGCTGTTTTTT.